This T cell receptor (beta chain) was retrieved from a study of memory CD4+ T cells and cytomegalovirus serostatus (dated 2019 in TCRdb). Regarding the study in general: The 35 or so healthy Belgian adults in the cohort included 9 who were CMV seropositive and some 25 who were CMV seronegative. To replicate a published TCR-based CMV serostatus classifier, the researchers sequenced the CD4+ memory TCRbeta repertoires of a Belgian cohort whose cytomegalovirus serostatus was known. On the study overall, not on this receptor specifically: For predicting CMV serostatus, the median bootstrapped AUC was approximately 0.95 using the original framework and less than 0.93 using a US-trained random forest. The results were interpreted as suggesting that the CMV-associated TCR signature is mostly present in the CD4+ memory repertoire. Of more than 150 previously reported CMV-associated TCRbeta sequences, about 68 appeared in the CD4+ memory repertoires, each in one to five individuals. On the Belgian cohort, the classifier built on the original framework reached a median bootstrapped AUC of approximately 0.95, with a 95% CI of 0.76-1.00. Unlike the original study, which covered naive and memory CD4+ and CD8+ populations, the Belgian study sequenced only CD4+CD45RO+ memory cells.

V is trimmed back by 3 bases and J by 5 bases, and the junction contains 8 bases that no gene match accounts for. The CDR3 starts with the cysteine, ends with the phenylalanine, and has 15 residues. The retained sequence is limited to the CDR3, 45 bases, with the frame set at the first base. The germline V gene sets CDR1 to MNHNS and CDR2 to SASEGT. Turning to this clone: The antigen it binds to is not known. Qualities for individual bases were not recorded, and no much larger clone is one base off.

A FACSAria II was used to sort memory CD4+ T cells, defined as single viable CD3+CD4+CD8-CD45RO+ cells. To determine CMV serostatus, a Roche Elecsys assay was used that detects serum IgG against CMV pp150, pp28, p38 and p52. After the samples were thawed, total CD4+ T cells were enriched through positive selection using CD4 magnetic microbeads. The samples came from a separate study whose specific focus was interrogating the CD4+ T cell memory repertoire. Peripheral blood mononuclear cells were isolated and cryopreserved according to standard operating procedures, and serum was kept at -80 degrees C. The staining used CD3-PerCP (BW264/56), CD4-APC (RPA-T4), CD45RO-PE (UCHT1) and CD8-Pacific Orange (3B5) antibodies, and Sytox blue was used to exclude non-viable cells. Genomic DNA was extracted from sorted cells with the Quick-DNA Microprep Kit. Amplification of TCRbeta DNA was done with the immunoSEQ hsTCRbeta kit, following the protocol from the manufacturer. TCRbeta libraries were sequenced on an Illumina MiSeq instrument. The authors processed their data as follows. Following removal of out-of-frame sequences, 2.4 million or so distinct TCRbeta sequences were retained, with an average of approximately 64,000 per individual. Each individual was scored according to the count of 164 previously reported CMV-associated TCRbeta sequences and the total productive distinct TCRbeta count. A beta-binomial model was reimplemented in Python, and scikit-learn random forests with default parameters were trained on data from the US cohort. Classifier performance on the Belgian cohort was reported as the median AUC with percentile confidence intervals calculated over 10,000 bootstrap iterations. Not all clones reach the TCRdb copy of this immuneACCESS table, which keeps in-frame sequences only. Checked studies attribute under half of the gap to unresolved V genes and leave the rest unexplained. For V, J and clone size, that table is used; D and trimming come from the DNA. This sample has some 64,000 clones in its table, and roughly 80% of those were observed once. Of the sample, roughly 0.9% is held by the ten largest clones.

This clonotype was obtained from an adult in good health and CMV-seronegative. Recombination joined TRBV6-1 with TRBJ2-7; 9 of the junction bases match TRBD1. Source material: memory CD4+ T cells from blood. The CDR3 reads CASSDLPGQGHEQYF. The nucleotide sequence reads TGTGCCAGCAGTGACCTCCCCGGACAGGGGCACGAGCAGTACTTC.